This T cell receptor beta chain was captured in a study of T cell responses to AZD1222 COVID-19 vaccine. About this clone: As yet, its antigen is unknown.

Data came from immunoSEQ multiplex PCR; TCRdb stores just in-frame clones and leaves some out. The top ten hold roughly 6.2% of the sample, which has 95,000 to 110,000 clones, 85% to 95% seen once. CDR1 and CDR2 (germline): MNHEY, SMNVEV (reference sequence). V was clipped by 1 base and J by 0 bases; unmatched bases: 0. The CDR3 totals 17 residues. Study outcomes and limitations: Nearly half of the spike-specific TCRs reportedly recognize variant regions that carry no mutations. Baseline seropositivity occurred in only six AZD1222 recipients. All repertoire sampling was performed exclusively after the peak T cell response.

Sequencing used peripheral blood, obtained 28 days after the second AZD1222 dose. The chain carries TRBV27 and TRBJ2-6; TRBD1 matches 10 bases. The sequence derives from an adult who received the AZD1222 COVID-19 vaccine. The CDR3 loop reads CASSLWTGGSGANVLTF. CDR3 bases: TGTGCCAGCAGTTTATGGACAGGGGGCTCTGGGGCCAACGTCCTGACTTTC.